A selection of T cell receptor beta chains follows, all from one sample in a study of cytomegalovirus exposure and HLA in healthy donors. Using immunoSEQ multiplex PCR, the repertoire was profiled, and TCRdb retains in-frame clones only, with some absent. The sample has under 200,000 clones, roughly 80% seen once. The sample taken for sequencing was PBMCs. These receptor sequences come from a male donor in good health and CMV-seropositive. Both conserved end residues are part of each CDR3. Fields, in order: CDR3 protein, J gene, V gene.

CDR3: CASSPRQTYNNEQFF
J: TRBJ2-1
V: TRBV9

CDR3: CASRTSGRAGGELFF
J: TRBJ2-2
V: TRBV10-2

CDR3: CASSPRENTEAFF
J: TRBJ1-1
V: TRBV6-1

CDR3: CASSYSGTGTDTQYF
J: TRBJ2-3
V: TRBV6-5

CDR3: CASSSPGQADTKNIQYF
J: TRBJ2-4
V: TRBV7-9

CDR3: CASSANPSSGNTIYF
J: TRBJ1-3
V: TRBV6-1

CDR3: CASSIEAGISYEQYF
J: TRBJ2-7
V: TRBV19

CDR3: CASSAGTGTDVGPQHF
J: TRBJ1-5
V: TRBV5-1

CDR3: CSVREANVDDTQYF
J: TRBJ2-3
V: TRBV29-1

CDR3: CASSLAGRSNQPQHF
J: TRBJ1-5
V: TRBV5-1

CDR3: CASLSPYLAKNSQYF
J: TRBJ2-4
V: TRBV2

CDR3: CASSPGDRRTNSPLHF
J: TRBJ1-6
V: TRBV7-8

CDR3: CASSFSAGPLNTGELFF
J: TRBJ2-2
V: TRBV28

CDR3: CASSQDQPGVINQPQHF
J: TRBJ1-5
V: TRBV4-1

CDR3: CASSRDSTDTQYF
J: TRBJ2-3
V: TRBV10-1

CDR3: CASSLGRGPNQPQHF
J: TRBJ1-5
V: TRBV7-2

CDR3: CASSINGGIDYGYTF
J: TRBJ1-2
V: TRBV5-4

CDR3: CATRGGLAAIEQFF
J: TRBJ2-1
V: TRBV27

CDR3: CASSTPRDRDSNQPQHF
J: TRBJ1-5
V: TRBV27

CDR3: CASSLGPGRAQPQHF
J: TRBJ1-5
V: TRBV13

CDR3: CASSLAHEQFF
J: TRBJ2-1
V: TRBV6-6

CDR3: CSALLRTSRSSYEQYF
J: TRBJ2-7
V: TRBV29-1

CDR3: CASSDGRDRYSYEQYF
J: TRBJ2-7
V: TRBV6-1

CDR3: CASSPPGRGYEQYF
J: TRBJ2-7
V: TRBV9

CDR3: CASSHRAGNTEAFF
J: TRBJ1-1
V: TRBV4-1

CDR3: CASTLRRGSYNSPLHF
J: TRBJ1-6
V: TRBV6-6

CDR3: CASSFGLRGYTF
J: TRBJ1-2
V: TRBV5-1

CDR3: CASSRGMGQPFYGYTF
J: TRBJ1-2
V: TRBV7-2

CDR3: CASTPIPGSHEQFF
J: TRBJ2-1
V: TRBV5-5

CDR3: CASSPEGNEQYF
J: TRBJ2-7
V: TRBV18

CDR3: CASGRPGDYEQYF
J: TRBJ2-7
V: TRBV6-5

CDR3: CASSRPQGAQDEQYF
J: TRBJ2-7
V: TRBV5-4

CDR3: CASSKRDRGSYEQYF
J: TRBJ2-7
V: TRBV21-1

CDR3: CASSLSGETQYF
J: TRBJ2-5
V: TRBV27

CDR3: CASSLSAGFYNEQFF
J: TRBJ2-1
V: TRBV11-3

CDR3: CASSSTGTGGNTIYF
J: TRBJ1-3
V: TRBV7-9

CDR3: CASSLPPTSNYGYTF
J: TRBJ1-2
V: TRBV19

CDR3: CASSLLDPGETQYF
J: TRBJ2-5
V: TRBV14

CDR3: CASRRAPGGTEAFF
J: TRBJ1-1
V: TRBV5-1

CDR3: CASSLEAGNTEAFF
J: TRBJ1-1
V: TRBV7-6

CDR3: CASSPGLAGDAGQYF
J: TRBJ2-7
V: TRBV5-1

CDR3: CASSLGLGGRNEQFF
J: TRBJ2-1
V: TRBV5-4

CDR3: CASSPAGTGDEKLFF
J: TRBJ1-4
V: TRBV5-1

CDR3: CASSFAGGTIYEQYF
J: TRBJ2-7
V: TRBV5-1

CDR3: CTSSQEHRVGNQPQHF
J: TRBJ1-5
V: TRBV1

CDR3: CASNPTGGDYEQYF
J: .
V: TRBV28

CDR3: CASGIAPILYNEQFF
J: TRBJ2-1
V: TRBV11-2

CDR3: CASSFRDSKTEAFF
J: TRBJ1-1
V: TRBV11-2